This TCR beta chain stems from a study of T-cell reconstitution after alpha-beta-depleted transplantation in children. TCRbeta library construction was performed incorporating unique molecular identifiers. TCRdb independently ran MiXCR on the PCR reads; one entry per CDR3 protein. Of about 980,000 distinct CDR3 sequences listed, about 29% are singletons. CDR3 length equals 14 residues. CDR1 GTSNPN and CDR2 SVGIG come from the germline V gene (reference sequence). V shed 2 bases, J shed 5 bases, and the junction held 7 bases outside the gene matches. The V gene is TRBV30, the J gene TRBJ2-7; 9 nucleotides align to TRBD1. The TCR sequence derives from a boy younger than two who had a stem cell transplant for SCID, so the T cells may come from the graft donor. Sequencing used PBMCs, mostly from graft donor cells, obtained 360 days after TCRalphabeta/CD19-depleted stem cell transplant. The CDR3 sequence is CAWSYDRGGNEQYF. Here the CDR3 DNA reads TGTGCCTGGAGTTATGACAGGGGGGGCAACGAGCAGTACTTC.